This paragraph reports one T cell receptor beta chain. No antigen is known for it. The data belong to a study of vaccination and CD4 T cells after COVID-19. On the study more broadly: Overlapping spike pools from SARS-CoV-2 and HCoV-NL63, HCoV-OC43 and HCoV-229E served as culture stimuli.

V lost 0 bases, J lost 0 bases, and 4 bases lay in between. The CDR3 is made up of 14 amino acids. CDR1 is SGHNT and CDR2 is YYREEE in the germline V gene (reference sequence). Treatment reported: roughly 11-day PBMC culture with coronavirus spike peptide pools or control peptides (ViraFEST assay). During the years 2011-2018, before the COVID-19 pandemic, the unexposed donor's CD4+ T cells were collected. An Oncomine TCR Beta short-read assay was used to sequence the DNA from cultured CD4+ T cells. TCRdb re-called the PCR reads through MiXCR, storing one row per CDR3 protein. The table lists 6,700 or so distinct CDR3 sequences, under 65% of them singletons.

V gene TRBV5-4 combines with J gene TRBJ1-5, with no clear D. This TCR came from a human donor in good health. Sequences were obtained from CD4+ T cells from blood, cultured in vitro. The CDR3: CASSLGGSNQPQHF. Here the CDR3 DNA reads TGTGCCAGCAGCTTGGGTGGTAGCAATCAGCCCCAGCATTTT.